This paragraph covers one T cell receptor beta chain sequence. The target antigen is unknown. With V trimmed by 3 bases and J by 4 bases, 2 bases remained unmatched. Germline CDR1 is SGHTA and CDR2 is FQGTGA. This CDR3 has 14 amino acids. Primers for the PCR totalled 60 Vbeta and 13 Jbeta. Clones were read by immunoSEQ multiplex PCR, and TCRdb kept only the in-frame ones, dropping some. This sample has 90,000 to 100,000 clones, with around four fifths found just once. This entry belongs to a study of cytomegalovirus exposure and HLA in healthy donors. Study observations and caveats: Based on reports, TCR beta sequences accurately predicted HLA-A and HLA-B alleles for most subjects.

The receptor was derived from a man in his forties or fifties in good health and CMV-seronegative. The rearrangement links TRBV7-3 to TRBJ2-2, with 7 bases that match TRBD1. Source material: PBMCs. As DNA, the CDR3 is TGTGCCAGCAGCTTCACAGGGGCCACCGGGGAGCTGTTTTTT. It encodes CASSFTGATGELFF.